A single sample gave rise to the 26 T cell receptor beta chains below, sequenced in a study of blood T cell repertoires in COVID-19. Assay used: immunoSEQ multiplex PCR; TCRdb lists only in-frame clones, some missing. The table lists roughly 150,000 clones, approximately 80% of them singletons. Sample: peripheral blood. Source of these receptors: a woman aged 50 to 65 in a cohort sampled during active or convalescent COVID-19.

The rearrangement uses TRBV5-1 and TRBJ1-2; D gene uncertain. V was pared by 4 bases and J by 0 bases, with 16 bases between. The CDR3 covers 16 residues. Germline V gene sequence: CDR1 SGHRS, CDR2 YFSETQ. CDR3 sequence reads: CASSPVSGNSNYGYTF. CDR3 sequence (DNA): TGCGCCAGCAGCCCCGTTTCGGGGAATTCTAACTATGGCTACACCTTC.

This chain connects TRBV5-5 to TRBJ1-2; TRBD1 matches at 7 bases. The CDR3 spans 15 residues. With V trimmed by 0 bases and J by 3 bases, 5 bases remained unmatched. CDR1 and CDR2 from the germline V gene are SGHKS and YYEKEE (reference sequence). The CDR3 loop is CASSLAWDSDYGYTF. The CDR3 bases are TGTGCCAGCAGCTTGGCCTGGGACAGTGACTATGGCTACACCTTC.

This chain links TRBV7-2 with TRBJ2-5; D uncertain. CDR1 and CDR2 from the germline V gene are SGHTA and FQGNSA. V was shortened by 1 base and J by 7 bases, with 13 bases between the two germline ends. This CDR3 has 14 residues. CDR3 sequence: CASSLVEASGTQYF. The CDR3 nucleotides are TGTGCCAGCAGCTTAGTTGAGGCCAGTGGGACCCAGTACTTC.

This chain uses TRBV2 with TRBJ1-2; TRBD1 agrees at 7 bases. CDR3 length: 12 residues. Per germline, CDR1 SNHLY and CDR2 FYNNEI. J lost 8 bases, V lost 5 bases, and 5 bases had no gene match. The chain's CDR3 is CASSLQGFGYTF. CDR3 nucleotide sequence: TGTGCCAGCAGTCTACAGGGGTTCGGCTACACCTTC.

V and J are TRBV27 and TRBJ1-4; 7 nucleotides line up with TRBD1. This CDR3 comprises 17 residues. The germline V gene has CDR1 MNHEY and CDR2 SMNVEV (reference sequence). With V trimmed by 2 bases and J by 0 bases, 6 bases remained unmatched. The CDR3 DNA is TGTGCCAGCAGTTTAAATGCAGGGGGAGCAACTAATGAAAAACTGTTTTTT. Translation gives CASSLNAGGATNEKLFF. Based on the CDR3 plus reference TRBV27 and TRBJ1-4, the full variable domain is EAQVTQNPRYLITVTGKKLTVTCSQNMNHEYMSWYRQDPGLGLRQIYYSMNVEVTDKGDVPEGYKVSRKEKRNFPLILESPSPNQTSLYFCASSLNAGGATNEKLFFGSGTQLSVL.

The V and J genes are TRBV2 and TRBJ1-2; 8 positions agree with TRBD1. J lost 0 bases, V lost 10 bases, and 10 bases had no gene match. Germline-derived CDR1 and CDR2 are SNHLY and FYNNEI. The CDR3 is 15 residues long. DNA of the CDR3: TGTGCCAACGCAGGAGACAGGGGTTCTAACTATGGCTACACCTTC. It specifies CANAGDRGSNYGYTF.

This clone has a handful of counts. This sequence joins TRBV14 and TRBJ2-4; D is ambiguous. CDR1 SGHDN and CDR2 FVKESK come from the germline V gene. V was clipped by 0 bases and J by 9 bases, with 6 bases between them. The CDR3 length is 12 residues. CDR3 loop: CASSQDRIIQYF. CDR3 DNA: TGTGCCAGCAGCCAAGATAGAATCATTCAGTACTTC.

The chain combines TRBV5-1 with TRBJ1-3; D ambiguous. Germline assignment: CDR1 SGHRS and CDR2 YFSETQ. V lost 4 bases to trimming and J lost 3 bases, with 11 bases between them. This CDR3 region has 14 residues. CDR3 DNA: TGCGCCAGCAGCGTGGGCGGGGATGGAAACACCATATATTTT. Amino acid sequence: CASSVGGDGNTIYF.

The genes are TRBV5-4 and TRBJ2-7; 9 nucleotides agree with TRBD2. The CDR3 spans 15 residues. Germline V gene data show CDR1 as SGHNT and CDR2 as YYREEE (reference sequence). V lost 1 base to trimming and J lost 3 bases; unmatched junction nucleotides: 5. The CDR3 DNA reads TGTGCCAGCAGCTTGTACAGCGGGGGGAACTACGAGCAGTACTTC. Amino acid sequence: CASSLYSGGNYEQYF.

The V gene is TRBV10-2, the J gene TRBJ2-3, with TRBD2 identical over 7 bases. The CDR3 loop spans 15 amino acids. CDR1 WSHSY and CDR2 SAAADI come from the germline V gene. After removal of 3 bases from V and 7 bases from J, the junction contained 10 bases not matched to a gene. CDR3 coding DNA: TGCGCCAGCAGTGACTCCCTAGCGGTACTGAATACGCAGTATTTT. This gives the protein CASSDSLAVLNTQYF.

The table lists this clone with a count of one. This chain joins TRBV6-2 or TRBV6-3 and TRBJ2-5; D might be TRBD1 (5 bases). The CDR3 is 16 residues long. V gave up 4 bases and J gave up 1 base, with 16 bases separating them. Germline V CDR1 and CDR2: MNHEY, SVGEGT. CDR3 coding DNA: TGTGCCAGCAGTTTTTTAGCAGGGCCCCCCCAAGAGACCCAGTACTTC. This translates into CASSFLAGPPQETQYF.

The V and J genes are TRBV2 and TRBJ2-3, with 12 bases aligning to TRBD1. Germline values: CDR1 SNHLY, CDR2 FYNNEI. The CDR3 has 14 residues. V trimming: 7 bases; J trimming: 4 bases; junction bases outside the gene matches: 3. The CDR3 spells CASKRDRGPDTQYF. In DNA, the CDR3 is TGTGCCAGCAAAAGGGACAGGGGGCCAGATACGCAGTATTTT.

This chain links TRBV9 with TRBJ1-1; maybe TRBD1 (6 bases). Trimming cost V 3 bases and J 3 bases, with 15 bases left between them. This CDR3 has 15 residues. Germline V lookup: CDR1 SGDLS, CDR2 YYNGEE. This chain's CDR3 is CASSANRDRDTEAFF. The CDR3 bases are TGTGCCAGCAGCGCCAACAGGGATAGGGACACTGAAGCTTTCTTT.

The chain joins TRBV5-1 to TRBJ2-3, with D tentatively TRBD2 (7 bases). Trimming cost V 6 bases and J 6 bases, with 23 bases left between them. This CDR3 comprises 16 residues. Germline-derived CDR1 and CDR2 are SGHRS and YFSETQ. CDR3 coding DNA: TGCGCCAGCAACAAAGGGGGGGCGGTGGTATGGGATACGCAGTATTTT. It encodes CASNKGGAVVWDTQYF.

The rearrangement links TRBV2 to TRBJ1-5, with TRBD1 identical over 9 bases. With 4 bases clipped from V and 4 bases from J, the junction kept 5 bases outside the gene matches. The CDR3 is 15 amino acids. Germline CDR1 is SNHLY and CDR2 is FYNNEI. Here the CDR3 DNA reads TGTGCCAGCAGTGGGTCACAGGGGGCGAATCAGCCCCAGCATTTT. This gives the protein CASSGSQGANQPQHF.

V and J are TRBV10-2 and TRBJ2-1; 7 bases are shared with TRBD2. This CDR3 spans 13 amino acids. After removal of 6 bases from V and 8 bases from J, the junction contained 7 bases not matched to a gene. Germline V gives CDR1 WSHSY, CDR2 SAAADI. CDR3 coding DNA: TGCGCCAGCAGGAACAGCGGGGCCCATGAGCAGTTCTTC. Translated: CASRNSGAHEQFF.

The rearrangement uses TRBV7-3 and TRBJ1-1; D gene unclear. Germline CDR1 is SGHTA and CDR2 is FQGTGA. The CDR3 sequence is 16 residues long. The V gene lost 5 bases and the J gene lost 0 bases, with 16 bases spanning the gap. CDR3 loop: CASSPSGGRMNTEAFF. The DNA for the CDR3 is TGTGCCAGCAGCCCATCCGGCGGGCGTATGAACACTGAAGCTTTCTTT. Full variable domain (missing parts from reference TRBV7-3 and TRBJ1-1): GAGVSQTPSNKVTEKGKYVELRCDPISGHTALYWYRQSLGQGPEFLIYFQGTGAADDSGLPNDRFFAVRPEGSVSTLKIQRTERGDSAVYLCASSPSGGRMNTEAFFGQGTRLTVV.

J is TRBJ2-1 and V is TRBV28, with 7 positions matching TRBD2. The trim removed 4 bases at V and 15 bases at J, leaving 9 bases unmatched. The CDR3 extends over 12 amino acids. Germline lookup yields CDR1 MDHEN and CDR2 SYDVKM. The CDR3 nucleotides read TGTGCCAGCAGTTGGACTAGTTGGTTATTGTTCTTC. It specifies CASSWTSWLLFF.

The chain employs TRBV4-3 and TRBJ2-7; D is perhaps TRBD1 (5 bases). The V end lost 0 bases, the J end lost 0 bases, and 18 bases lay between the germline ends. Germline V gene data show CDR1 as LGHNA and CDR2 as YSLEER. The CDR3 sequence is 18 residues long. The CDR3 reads CASSQEDSKGVSSYEQYF. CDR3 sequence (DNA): TGCGCCAGCAGCCAAGAAGATTCTAAAGGGGTAAGCTCCTACGAGCAGTACTTC.

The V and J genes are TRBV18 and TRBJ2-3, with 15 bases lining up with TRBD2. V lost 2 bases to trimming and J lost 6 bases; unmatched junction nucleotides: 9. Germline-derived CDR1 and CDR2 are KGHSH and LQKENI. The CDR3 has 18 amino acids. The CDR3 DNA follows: TGTGCCAGCTCACCAAAGGGACTAGCGGGGGGTGCGCCGGATACGCAGTATTTT. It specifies CASSPKGLAGGAPDTQYF.

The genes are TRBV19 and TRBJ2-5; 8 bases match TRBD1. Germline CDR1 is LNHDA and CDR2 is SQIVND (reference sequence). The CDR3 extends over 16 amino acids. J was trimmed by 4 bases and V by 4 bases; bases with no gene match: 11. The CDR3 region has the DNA TGTGCCAGTAGTACCACAACAGGGGGTCAAGGAGAGACCCAGTACTTC. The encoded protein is CASSTTTGGQGETQYF.

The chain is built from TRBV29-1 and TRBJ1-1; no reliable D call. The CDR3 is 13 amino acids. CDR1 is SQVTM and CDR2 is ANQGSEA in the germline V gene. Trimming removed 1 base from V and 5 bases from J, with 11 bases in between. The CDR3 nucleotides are TGCAGCGTTGAAGGGGCAGGTACTACTGAAGCTTTCTTT. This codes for CSVEGAGTTEAFF. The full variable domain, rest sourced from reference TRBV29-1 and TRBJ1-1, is SAVISQKPSRDICQRGTSLTIQCQVDSQVTMMFWYRQQPGQSLTLIATANQGSEATYESGFVIDKFPISRPNLTFSTLTVSNMSPEDSSIYLCSVEGAGTTEAFFGQGTRLTVV.

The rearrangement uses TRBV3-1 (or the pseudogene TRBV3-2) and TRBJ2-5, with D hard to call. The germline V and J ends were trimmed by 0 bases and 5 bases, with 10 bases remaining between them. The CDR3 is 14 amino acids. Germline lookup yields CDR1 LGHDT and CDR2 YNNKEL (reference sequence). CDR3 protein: CASSQDRSLETQYF. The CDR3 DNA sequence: TGTGCCAGCAGCCAAGATCGGAGCTTGGAGACCCAGTACTTC.

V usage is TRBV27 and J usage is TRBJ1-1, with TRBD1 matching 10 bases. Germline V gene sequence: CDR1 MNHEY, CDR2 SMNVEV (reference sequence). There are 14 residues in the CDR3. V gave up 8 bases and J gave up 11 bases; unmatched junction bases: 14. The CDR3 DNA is TGTGCCAGCGGACCCGACAGGGGGCGGGGGTGGGCTTTCTTT. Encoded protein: CASGPDRGRGWAFF.

CDR3: CASSEGGQSEKLFF. In nucleotides, the CDR3 is TGTGCCAGCAGTGAAGGAGGACAGAGCGAAAAACTGTTTTTT. The chain uses TRBV2 and TRBJ1-4, with D maybe TRBD1 (6 bases). The ends were cut back, 1 base at V and 8 bases at J, with 11 bases in the middle. Germline CDR1 SNHLY, CDR2 FYNNEI. This CDR3 is 14 amino acids long.

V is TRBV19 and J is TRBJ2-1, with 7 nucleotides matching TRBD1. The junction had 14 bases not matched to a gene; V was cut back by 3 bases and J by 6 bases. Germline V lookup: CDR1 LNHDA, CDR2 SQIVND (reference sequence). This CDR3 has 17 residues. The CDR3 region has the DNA TGTGCCAGTAGTATGCGCCGACAGGGCTTTTTCGTCAATGAGCAGTTCTTC. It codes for CASSMRRQGFFVNEQFF.